This TCR beta chain was observed in a study of T cell responses to AZD1222 COVID-19 vaccine. Findings of the study overall: Targets within unmutated variant regions were reportedly found for nearly half of spike-specific TCRs. Of the AZD1222 recipients, only 5 to 7 were seropositive at baseline. It should be noted that donors were predominantly white British and more often female, and clonal diversity was possibly underestimated.

The V end lost 6 bases, the J end lost 6 bases, and 16 bases lay between the germline ends. Germline CDR1 and CDR2: MDHEN and SYDVKM. This CDR3 is 14 amino acids long. The sample holds one count of this clone. What it recognizes is unknown. Generated by immunoSEQ multiplex PCR, the TCRdb table keeps only in-frame clones and is missing some. Seen here are some 120,000 clones, roughly 90% observed once, and the top ten hold 4% to 4.5%. The TCR comes from an adult who received the MenACWY meningococcal vaccine as a control. The specimen comprised peripheral blood, sampled 28 days after the second dose of the MenACWY control vaccine. The chain has TRBV28 and TRBJ2-3, with a tentative D call TRBD1 (5 bases). CDR3 protein: CASSTFTGADTQYF. In DNA, the CDR3 is TGTGCCAGCAGCACTTTCACTGGGGCGGATACGCAGTATTTT.